The TCR beta chain under discussion was sequenced for a study of cytomegalovirus exposure and HLA in healthy donors. Study-wide results and caveats: Testing in vitro showed a few CMV-associated chains specific for CMV antigens. The presence/absence work took it that sequencing depth was about the same across donors. A prior analysis recorded that most TCR beta V segments were productive about 87% or about 30% of the time. The listing of roughly 160 TCR beta chains classed them as cytomegalovirus-associated.

Regarding this clone: Its target is not known.

The PCR made use of 60 Vbeta and 13 Jbeta primers. The method was immunoSEQ multiplex PCR; TCRdb's version includes in-frame clones alone and lacks a portion of them. This table holds approximately 180,000 clones, around 83% found once. This CDR3 comprises 13 residues. V lost 1 base and J 4 bases, leaving 7 bases between the germline ends. Per germline, CDR1 SEHNR and CDR2 FQNEAQ (reference sequence). This rearrangement joins TRBV7-9 to TRBJ1-1; D remains unclear. The sequence was obtained from a woman aged 40-49 years in good health and CMV-seronegative. The sequenced material came from PBMCs. The CDR3 sequence is CASSLGKATEAFF. CDR3 bases: TGTGCCAGCAGCTTAGGCAAAGCCACTGAAGCTTTCTTT.